This T cell receptor beta chain was captured in a study of Ad26.COV2.S vaccination and SARS-CoV-2 variants. About the research overall: The authors gave Ad26.COV2.S intramuscularly, either once or twice 56 days apart.

The CDR3 totals 17 residues. With 6 bases clipped from V and 3 bases from J, the junction kept 18 bases outside the gene matches. CDR1 is SQVTM and CDR2 is ANQGSEA in the germline V gene. Only in-frame clones appear in the TCRdb table, and some are missing; sequencing was by immunoSEQ multiplex PCR. Among 300,000 to 350,000 clones listed, 85% to 90% were seen once. Treatment given: some 20 received Ad26.COV2.S at low or high dose, single or two shots; five or six received placebo; per-sample allocation not given. Vaccine and placebo recipients were sampled on day 63 after the first injection. The sequencing used peripheral blood, collected in a trial of Ad26.COV2.S vaccine versus placebo. The receptor was derived from a person between 18 and 59 years old who received the Ad26.COV2.S COVID-19 vaccine or a placebo. This chain links TRBV29-1 with TRBJ2-7, with 9 bases aligning to TRBD1. The CDR3 loop reads CSVSGTGSFRSYYEQYF. For the CDR3, the DNA is TGCAGCGTCTCCGGGACAGGGTCATTCCGGTCATACTACGAGCAGTACTTC.